This TCR beta chain was recorded in a study of blood T cells in healthy people across ages. Donation came from healthy Caucasian individuals in Russia who were aged roughly 6 to 95. Extraction yielded at least 6 micrograms of total RNA per sample. A sample-barcoded 5' primer and a J-beta primer mix were used in a second PCR of about 6 to 12 cycles. TCRdb recomputed calls from the 5' RACE reads with MiXCR, one row per CDR3 protein. Of 750,000 to 950,000 distinct CDR3 sequences listed, roughly 29% were seen once; the top ten hold approximately 10%. These data were likewise used in another study, on T cells of mothers and their children.

The TCR was taken from a woman in her thirties or forties in good health. Material for sequencing was blood.

CDR3 nucleotide sequence: TGTGCCAGCAGCCCTCGACAGGGAGGTTTCAGAGAGACCCAGTACTTC. Translated, it gives CASSPRQGGFRETQYF. The chain recombines TRBV3-1 with TRBJ2-5; weak D call: TRBD1 (7 bases). This CDR3 region has 16 residues. Germline V gene sequence: CDR1 LGHDT, CDR2 YNNKEL (reference sequence). Trimming took 4 bases from V and 4 from J, leaving 19 bases between them.